This entry lists 6 T cell receptor beta chains sequenced from one sample in a study of regulatory T cells in long-lasting Graves disease. Through Arm-PCR of CDR3 regions and iRepertoire HTBI primers, TCR beta libraries were built. MiXCR, run by TCRdb on the multiplex PCR reads, gives a single entry per CDR3 protein. The table includes 300,000 to 400,000 distinct CDR3 sequences, roughly 17% detected once. Time point of the sample: newly diagnosed GD, antithyroid drugs for less than 3 months. PBMC-derived RNA was used for the TCR library. A further study also used this sample, focusing on T cells in Graves' hyperthyroidism and ophthalmopathy.

Sequencing used peripheral blood mononuclear cells (PBMCs), obtained at new diagnosis, from a patient treated with antithyroid drugs. These receptors all stem from a man between 35 and 55 years old with Graves disease.

This clonotype was counted many times. V usage is TRBV29-1 and J usage is TRBJ2-2; 7 bases match TRBD1. Trimming took 6 bases from V and 2 from J; bases not matched to a gene: 3. The germline V gene has CDR1 SQVTM and CDR2 ANQGSEA. CDR3 size: 13 residues. The DNA of the CDR3 is TGCAGCGTGGGGGACAGTAACACCGGGGAGCTGTTTTTT. It codes for CSVGDSNTGELFF.

This clonotype appeared a few times. CDR3 sequence reads: CASSYPGGRGLNEQYF. CDR3 nucleotide sequence: TGTGCCAGCAGTTATCCGGGAGGCAGGGGGCTGAACGAGCAGTACTTC. The chain joins TRBV7-9 to TRBJ2-7; maybe TRBD1 (8 bases). Germline V gives CDR1 SEHNR, CDR2 FQNEAQ (reference sequence). V dropped 6 bases and J dropped 5 bases, with 23 bases sitting between them. This CDR3 comprises 16 residues.

This clonotype was seen ten or more times. V usage is TRBV11-3 and J usage is TRBJ2-7; 8 nucleotides line up with TRBD2. V was clipped by 4 bases and J by 0 bases; unmatched bases: 2. The CDR3 loop spans 14 amino acids. The V gene's germline CDR1 is SGHNT and CDR2 YENEEA. The CDR3: CASSSGGSSYEQYF. The CDR3 region has the DNA TGTGCCAGCAGCTCGGGGGGGAGCTCCTACGAGCAGTACTTC.

This clonotype was seen at least ten times. This chain joins TRBV30 and TRBJ2-5, with D possibly being TRBD1 (6 bases). Germline values: CDR1 GTSNPN, CDR2 SVGIG (reference sequence). This CDR3 is built from 12 residues. V was pared by 3 bases and J by 4 bases, with 9 bases between. CDR3 sequence: CAWRETGETQYF. The CDR3 DNA follows: TGTGCCTGGAGAGAGACAGGAGAGACCCAGTACTTC.

This chain joins TRBV6-1 and TRBJ2-2; 10 bases map to TRBD1. CDR3 size: 15 residues. The trim removed 5 bases at V and 6 bases at J, leaving 6 bases unmatched. From germline, CDR1 is MNHNS and CDR2 SASEGT. CDR3 sequence reads: CASSPGQGRAGELFF. The CDR3 nucleotides read TGTGCCAGCAGTCCGGGACAGGGGAGGGCCGGGGAGCTGTTTTTT.

This chain connects TRBV18 to TRBJ2-7; D may be TRBD2 (6 bases). There are 14 residues in the CDR3. Germline V gene data show CDR1 as KGHSH and CDR2 as LQKENI. Trimming shortened V by 3 bases and J by 2 bases, and 11 bases separated the two germline ends. The CDR3 sequence: CASSPRRGTYEQYF. The CDR3 DNA sequence: TGTGCCAGCTCACCGAGACGGGGGACCTACGAGCAGTACTTC. Based on the CDR3 plus reference TRBV18 and TRBJ2-7, the full variable domain is NAGVMQNPRHLVRRRGQEARLRCSPMKGHSHVYWYRQLPEEGLKFMVYLQKENIIDESGMPKERFSAEFPKEGPSILRIQQVVRGDSAAYFCASSPRRGTYEQYFGPGTRLTVT.